A selection of T cell receptor beta chains follows, all from one sample in a study of cytomegalovirus exposure and HLA in healthy donors. TCRdb keeps only in-frame clones here, not all; method: immunoSEQ multiplex PCR. The table lists 85,000 to 130,000 clones, roughly four fifths of them singletons, with roughly 3% in the top ten. The sequencing sample was made of PBMCs. These receptors originate from a male donor in good health and CMV-seropositive. Both conserved end residues are part of each CDR3. A D gene is named only where the DNA matches it firmly.

v_call	j_call	d_call	cdr3_aa
TRBV29-1	TRBJ1-1	-	CSPGGGGGAFF
TRBV7-3	TRBJ2-3	TRBD2	CASSLLAGDTDTQYF
TRBV19	TRBJ1-2	TRBD1	CASSQGQQLNYGYTF
TRBV20-1	TRBJ1-4	-	CSARRQEKLFF
TRBV4-2	TRBJ1-1	-	CASSQATWGDGDTEAFF
TRBV7-2	TRBJ2-7	-	CASSTKTLTGRSSYEQYF
TRBV4-1	TRBJ2-7	-	CASSRPGARGEQYF
TRBV2	TRBJ2-3	-	CASSGRTAPDTQYF
TRBV30	TRBJ2-1	TRBD2	CAYSPGTSNDEQFF
TRBV15	TRBJ2-7	-	CATSRATGATGDEQYF
TRBV4-1	TRBJ2-7	TRBD2	CASSQEQAGGMIGLMDEQYF
TRBV10-2	TRBJ2-7	TRBD1	CASSDRQGVVYEQYF
TRBV14	TRBJ1-2	-	CASSQDDIRSRHYGYTF
TRBV7-3	TRBJ1-1	-	CASSLTGAGRGTEAFF
TRBV15	TRBJ1-2	-	CATSGGEHYGYTF
TRBV19	TRBJ2-7	-	CASSPGYTYEQYF
TRBV9	TRBJ2-3	TRBD2	CASSVGLAEPTDTQYF
TRBV7-2	TRBJ2-1	-	CASSPPPAGPMREQFF
TRBV7-6	TRBJ2-1	TRBD2	CASSLRLADNEQFF
TRBV27	TRBJ2-7	-	CASSLSGLAGYEQYF
TRBV28	TRBJ2-7	-	CASSGVYEQYF
TRBV7-6	TRBJ1-5	-	CASSLGPGDNQPQHF
TRBV6-4	TRBJ1-6	TRBD1	CASSDSTGGNSPLHF
TRBV7-8	TRBJ2-3	-	CASSLIRADTQYF
TRBV6-5	TRBJ2-6	-	CASSSQVAGANVLTF
TRBV6-6	TRBJ1-2	TRBD1	CASRHGQGAPGYTF
TRBV4-1	TRBJ1-5	-	CASSQDFWGYSNQPQHF
TRBV4-2	TRBJ2-7	TRBD2	CASSHVLGLAVYEQYF
TRBV28	TRBJ2-5	TRBD1	CASSPLIRQGQETQYF
TRBV15	TRBJ2-1	-	CATSRDRWSGEQFF
TRBV7-2	TRBJ2-5	TRBD1	CASSSDRGAETQYF
TRBV6-5	TRBJ2-7	-	CASSYSQGSYEQYF
TRBV7-3	TRBJ2-5	TRBD2	CASSPQASSGGQETQYF
TRBV7-9	TRBJ2-7	-	CASSSPRGEAYEQYF
TRBV10-3	TRBJ2-1	-	CAISDRGVYNEQFF
TRBV7-6	TRBJ2-1	-	CASSQTSLPYNEQFF
TRBV7-6	-	TRBD1	CASSLGTGSGYEQYF
TRBV7-2	TRBJ2-7	TRBD2	CASSPTPIAGAYEQYF
TRBV7-8	TRBJ1-6	-	CASSLLAPPPPGPLHF
TRBV15	TRBJ1-1	TRBD1	CATNRDRYTEAFF
TRBV11-3	TRBJ2-1	TRBD1	CASSSGGKDEQFF
TRBV5-6	TRBJ2-7	-	CASSLFRGFDEQYF
TRBV5-4	TRBJ2-5	TRBD2	CASSPWTSQETQYF
TRBV28	TRBJ1-2	TRBD1	CASSYQIYRGGYTF
TRBV4-3	TRBJ1-2	-	CASSQVQGIRAKDYGYPF
TRBV9	TRBJ1-6	-	CASSGRPNSPLHF
TRBV20-1	TRBJ2-3	-	CSARGGDTQYF